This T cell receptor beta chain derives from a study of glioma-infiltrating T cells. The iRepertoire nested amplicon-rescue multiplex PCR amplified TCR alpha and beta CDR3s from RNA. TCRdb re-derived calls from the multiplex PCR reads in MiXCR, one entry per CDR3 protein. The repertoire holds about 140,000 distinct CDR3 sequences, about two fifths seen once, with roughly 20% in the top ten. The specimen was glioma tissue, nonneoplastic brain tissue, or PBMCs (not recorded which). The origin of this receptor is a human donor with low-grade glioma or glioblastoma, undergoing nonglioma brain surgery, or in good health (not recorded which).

CDR3 nucleotides: TGCGCCAGCAGCCCAGACAGGAATGAGCAGTTCTTC. Its protein product is CASSPDRNEQFF. V is TRBV5-1 and J is TRBJ2-1; the D gene is possibly TRBD1 (6 bases). Trimming removed 4 bases from V and 7 bases from J, with 9 bases in between. Germline V gene lookup returns CDR1 SGHRS and CDR2 YFSETQ. The CDR3 consists of 12 residues.